The 5 T cell receptor beta chains presented below share a single source sample, sequenced in a study of glioma-infiltrating T cells after dendritic cell vaccination. TCRdb's copy holds only in-frame clones and misses some; the assay was immunoSEQ multiplex PCR. In the table there are tens of thousands of clones, about 83% of which are singletons. The source material was blood, sampled before dendritic cell vaccination. Source of these receptors: a human donor with glioblastoma.

This chain links TRBV7-2 with TRBJ1-5; D is uncertain. CDR3 length: 14 residues. The germline CDR1 and CDR2 sequences are SGHTA and FQGNSA. The germline V and J ends were trimmed by 5 bases and 0 bases, with 8 bases remaining between them. The CDR3 nucleotides read TGTGCCAGCAGCAGAACTTATAGCAATCAGCCCCAGCATTTT. It codes for CASSRTYSNQPQHF. Combining the CDR3 with reference TRBV7-2 and TRBJ1-5 gives the whole variable domain GAGVSQSPSNKVTEKGKDVELRCDPISGHTALYWYRQSLGQGLEFLIYFQGNSAPDKSGLPSDRFSAERTGGSVSTLTIQRTQQEDSAVYLCASSRTYSNQPQHFGDGTRLSIL.

This clone was seen a single time. This chain uses TRBV10-3 with TRBJ1-2, with unresolved D. V lost 3 bases, J lost 4 bases, and 12 bases lay in between. Germline CDR1 is ENHRY and CDR2 is SYGVKD. The CDR3 spans 14 residues. The CDR3 sequence: CAISDRLSSYGYTF. The CDR3, as DNA: TGTGCCATCAGTGATCGGCTCTCTAGCTATGGCTACACCTTC.

The chain is built from TRBV5-6 and TRBJ2-3; no reliable D call. Germline CDR1 and CDR2: SGHDT and YYEEEE. Trimming took 5 bases from V and 0 from J, leaving 7 bases between them. This CDR3 comprises 13 residues. DNA of the CDR3: TGTGCCAGCAGGCTTACTAGCACAGATACGCAGTATTTT. Translating it yields CASRLTSTDTQYF.

This clone was counted once. The chain recombines TRBV6-1 with TRBJ2-7, with 7 bases fitting TRBD1. Germline loops: CDR1 MNHNS, CDR2 SASEGT. The CDR3 is 16 residues long. Unmatched junction bases numbered 11, after V lost 3 bases and J lost 3 bases. The CDR3 coding sequence is TGTGCCAGCAGTGACCTCGGTGCAGGGGGATACTACGAGCAGTACTTC. Amino acids: CASSDLGAGGYYEQYF.

The chain carries TRBV6-5 and TRBJ2-1; a possible D gene is TRBD2 (6 bases). The CDR3 has 15 amino acids. Germline V gives CDR1 MNHEY, CDR2 SVGAGI. V was clipped by 0 bases and J by 9 bases, with 15 bases between them. Here the CDR3 DNA reads TGTGCCAGCAGTTACTCGGGGGAGGCGGGTGGTGAGCAGTTCTTC. Its translation is CASSYSGEAGGEQFF.